This T cell receptor beta chain was sequenced during a study of T-cell memory formation after mild COVID-19. At the level of the study: The study found TCR clusters largely donor specific.

Study-level points and caveats: Pre-infection memory showed some responding clones, and this suggested that cross-reactive memory joined. Among CD4+ contracting clones, most were CM and EM, and CD8+ ones EMRA.

V trimming: 6 bases; J trimming: 5 bases; junction bases outside the gene matches: 9. The CDR3 spans 17 residues. TCRdb passed the 5' RACE reads through MiXCR, listing each CDR3 protein once. The top ten clones hold more than 0.7% of a sample with about 39,000 distinct CDR3 sequences, approximately 6.5% of them seen once. This clonotype was observed many times. The antigen remains undetermined. This TCR was recovered from an adult who had mild COVID-19 (a few samples of this study predate the infection). Cell type and time point are not known. This chain connects TRBV12-3 or TRBV12-4 to TRBJ2-5; 16 nucleotides align to TRBD2. Material: PBMCs or a T cell subset sorted from them (not recorded which). The CDR3 DNA reads as TGTGCCAGCAGCCCCGGGACTAGCGGGGGGGCATGGGAGACCCAGTACTTC. Its protein is CASSPGTSGGAWETQYF.